The 7 T cell receptor beta chains below come from one sample, sequenced in a study of blood T cell repertoires in COVID-19. The repertoire was sequenced with immunoSEQ multiplex PCR; TCRdb's copy has only in-frame clones and lacks some. The sample has approximately 450,000 clones; over 75% are singletons. What was sequenced was PBMCs or T cells enriched from blood (not recorded which). All receptors come from a man younger than 45 who had recovered from COVID-19.

The CDR3 protein is CSVEVLAGVVGELFF. CDR3 sequence (DNA): TGCAGCGTTGAAGTCCTAGCGGGAGTGGTCGGGGAGCTGTTTTTT. V gene TRBV29-1 combines with J gene TRBJ2-2, with TRBD2 matching 10 bases. Germline V gene lookup returns CDR1 SQVTM and CDR2 ANQGSEA. Unmatched junction bases numbered 6, after V lost 1 base and J lost 7 bases. This CDR3 contains 15 residues.

This chain connects TRBV5-4 to TRBJ2-3; D not resolved. The CDR3 has 16 amino acids. Trimming took off 2 bases at V and 2 bases at J, with 15 bases between the two ends. Germline V gene data show CDR1 as SGHNT and CDR2 as YYREEE (reference sequence). CDR3 region: CASSLGLETHTDTQYF. Here the CDR3 DNA reads TGTGCCAGCAGCTTAGGTTTGGAGACTCACACAGATACGCAGTATTTT.

The CDR3 DNA is TGTGCCATCAGTGCTCCGGGACAGGTGATGAATGAGCAGTTCTTC. It is translated as CAISAPGQVMNEQFF. This chain uses TRBV10-3 with TRBJ2-1; 8 bases map to TRBD1. CDR3 length: 15 amino acids. Germline V gene data show CDR1 as ENHRY and CDR2 as SYGVKD. Trimming removed 4 bases from V and 7 bases from J; junction bases left unmatched: 9.

The chain recombines TRBV2 with TRBJ2-5; 15 nucleotides line up with TRBD2. The V and J ends lost 4 bases and 0 bases, in that order; junction bases with no gene match: 3. Looked up from germline, CDR1 is SNHLY and CDR2 is FYNNEI. This CDR3 has 17 residues. For the CDR3, the DNA is TGTGCCAGCAGTGTTGGACTAGCGGGGGGGTACCAAGAGACCCAGTACTTC. Translation gives CASSVGLAGGYQETQYF. The whole variable domain, remainder taken from reference TRBV2 and TRBJ2-5, is EPEVTQTPSHQVTQMGQEVILRCVPISNHLYFYWYRQILGQKVEFLVSFYNNEISEKSEIFDDQFSVERPDGSNFTLKIRSTKLEDSAMYFCASSVGLAGGYQETQYFGPGTRLLVL.

This chain connects TRBV5-6 to TRBJ1-1; no clear D. Germline V CDR1 and CDR2: SGHDT, YYEEEE. This CDR3 contains 14 residues. V was trimmed by 1 base and J by 1 base, leaving 8 bases between them. The CDR3 nucleotides are TGTGCCAGCAGCTTGAGCCTTACGAACACTGAAGCTTTCTTT. This codes for CASSLSLTNTEAFF.

The gene calls are TRBV7-9 and TRBJ1-2; weak D call: TRBD1 (5 bases). The germline V gene has CDR1 SEHNR and CDR2 FQNEAQ (reference sequence). The CDR3 has 13 residues. V shed 3 bases and J shed 8 bases, with 13 bases lying between them. The DNA for the CDR3 is TGTGCCAGCAGCTTTTCCGCAGGGCCGGGCTACACCTTC. This translates into CASSFSAGPGYTF.

The chain employs TRBV7-9 and TRBJ2-1, with D tentatively TRBD2 (6 bases). The CDR3 spans 16 residues. V was pared by 5 bases and J by 0 bases, with 14 bases between. CDR1 is SEHNR and CDR2 is FQNEAQ in the germline V gene (reference sequence). The DNA for the CDR3 is TGTGCCAGCAGCCCTCTCGCGGGGAGCTCCTACAATGAGCAGTTCTTC. Protein sequence: CASSPLAGSSYNEQFF.